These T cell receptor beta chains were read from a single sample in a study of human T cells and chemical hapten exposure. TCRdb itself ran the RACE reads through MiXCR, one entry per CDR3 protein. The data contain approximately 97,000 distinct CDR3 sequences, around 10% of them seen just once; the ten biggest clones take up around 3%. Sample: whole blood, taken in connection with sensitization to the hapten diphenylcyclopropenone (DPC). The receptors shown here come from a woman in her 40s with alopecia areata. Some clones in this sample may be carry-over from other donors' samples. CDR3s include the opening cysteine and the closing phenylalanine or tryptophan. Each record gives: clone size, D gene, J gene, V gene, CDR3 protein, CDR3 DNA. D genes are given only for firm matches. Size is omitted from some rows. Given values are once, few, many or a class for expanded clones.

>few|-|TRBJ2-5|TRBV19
CASSTLGQQETQYF
TGTGCCAGTAGTACTCTGGGACAACAAGAGACCCAGTACTTC
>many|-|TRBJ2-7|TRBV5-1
CASSLAGGASYEQYF
TGCGCCAGCAGCTTGGCCGGGGGCGCAAGTTACGAGCAGTACTTC
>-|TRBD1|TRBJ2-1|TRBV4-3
CASSQLAAGGNEQFF
TGCGCCAGCAGCCAACTGGCGGCAGGGGGCAATGAGCAGTTCTTC
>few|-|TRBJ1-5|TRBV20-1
CSARERRGAANQPQHF
TGCAGTGCTAGAGAAAGGAGAGGGGCGGCCAATCAGCCCCAGCATTTT
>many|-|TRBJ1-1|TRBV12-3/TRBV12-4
CASSPPFGLGTEAFF
TGTGCCAGCAGCCCCCCTTTCGGGCTTGGAACTGAAGCTTTCTTT
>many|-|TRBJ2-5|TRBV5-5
CASSGAGQPRETQYF
TGTGCCAGCAGCGGGGCGGGACAGCCGAGGGAGACCCAGTACTTC
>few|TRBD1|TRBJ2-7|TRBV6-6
CASSPGQGNEQYF
TGTGCCAGCAGTCCGGGACAGGGAAACGAGCAGTACTTC
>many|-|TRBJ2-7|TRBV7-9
CASSPPGSDYEQYF
TGTGCCAGCAGCCCTCCAGGGTCCGACTACGAGCAGTACTTC
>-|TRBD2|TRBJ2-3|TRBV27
CASSPWQRGLAGADTQYF
TGTGCCAGCAGTCCATGGCAGAGGGGACTAGCGGGAGCAGATACGCAGTATTTT
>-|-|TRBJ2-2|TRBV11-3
CASSQDSGLGNTGELFF
TGTGCCAGCAGTCAAGATTCGGGCCTTGGGAACACCGGGGAGCTGTTTTTT
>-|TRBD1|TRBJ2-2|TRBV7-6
CASSLTGINTGELFF
TGTGCCAGCAGCTTGACAGGGATAAACACCGGGGAGCTGTTTTTT
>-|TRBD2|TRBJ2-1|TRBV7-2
CASSWTSGSYNEQFF
TGTGCCAGCAGTTGGACTAGCGGCTCCTACAATGAGCAGTTCTTC
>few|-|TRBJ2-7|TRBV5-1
CASSLVPGAYEQYF
TGCGCCAGCAGCTTGGTTCCAGGAGCCTACGAGCAGTACTTC
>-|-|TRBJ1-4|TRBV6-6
CASSFSLGQSATNEKLFF
TGTGCCAGCAGTTTCTCCCTCGGTCAGTCGGCAACTAATGAAAAACTGTTTTTT
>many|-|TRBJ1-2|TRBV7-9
CASSGGLGYGYTF
TGTGCCAGCAGTGGGGGTCTGGGCTATGGCTACACCTTC
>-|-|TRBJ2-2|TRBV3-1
CASSQDGGSGELFF
TGTGCCAGCAGCCAAGATGGGGGCTCCGGGGAGCTGTTTTTT
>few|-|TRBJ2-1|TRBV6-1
CASSGLLVTNEQFF
TGTGCCAGCAGTGGCCTACTAGTTACCAATGAGCAGTTCTTC
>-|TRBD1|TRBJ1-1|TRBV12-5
CASGTEGGAGTEAFF
TGTGCTAGTGGTACGGAAGGGGGCGCGGGCACTGAAGCTTTCTTT
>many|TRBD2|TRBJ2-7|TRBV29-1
CSVASGILGEQYF
TGCAGCGTGGCTAGCGGGATATTGGGCGAGCAGTACTTC
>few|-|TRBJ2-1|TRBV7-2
CASSHRGADEQFF
TGTGCCAGCAGCCACCGGGGTGCGGATGAGCAGTTCTTC
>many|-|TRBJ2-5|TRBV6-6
CASSYTRQVGETQYF
TGTGCCAGCAGTTACACGAGACAGGTGGGAGAGACCCAGTACTTC
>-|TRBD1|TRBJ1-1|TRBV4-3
CASSLARTGTMNTEAFF
TGCGCCAGCAGCCTCGCTCGGACAGGGACCATGAACACTGAAGCTTTCTTT
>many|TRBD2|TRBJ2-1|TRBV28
CASSLTSGEQFF
TGTGCCAGCAGTTTAACTAGCGGTGAGCAGTTCTTC
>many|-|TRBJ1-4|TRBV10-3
CAIGDLATNEKLFF
TGTGCCATCGGGGACCTTGCAACTAATGAAAAACTGTTTTTT
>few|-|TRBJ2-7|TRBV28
CASSPSKADTQTYEQYF
TGTGCCAGCAGTCCGTCAAAGGCCGACACGCAAACCTACGAGCAGTACTTC